A single sample is the source of the 8 T cell receptor beta chains below, sequenced in a study of blood T cells in healthy people across ages. A sample-barcoded 5' primer and a J-beta primer mix were used in a second PCR of about 6 to 12 cycles. A single record per CDR3 protein comes from TCRdb applying MiXCR to the 5' RACE reads. The sample has about 930,000 distinct CDR3 sequences, 29% seen once. These sequences were also reported in another study, on T cells of mothers and their children.

Sequenced material: blood. Receptors originate from a woman aged 40 to 50 in good health.

The chain combines TRBV5-1 with TRBJ2-2, with 9 bases identical to TRBD1. This CDR3 is 15 amino acids long. Trimming took 4 bases from V and 5 from J; bases not matched to a gene: 6. Looked up from germline, CDR1 is SGHRS and CDR2 is YFSETQ. CDR3 in DNA: TGCGCCAGCAGCCGGGGACAGGGCCAAACCGGGGAGCTGTTTTTT. Protein: CASSRGQGQTGELFF.

This clonotype was seen more than once but under ten times. The chain uses TRBV20-1 and TRBJ1-6; D call uncertain. CDR3 length: 12 residues. Trimming stripped 0 bases from V and 8 bases from J, with 5 bases between. Germline values: CDR1 DFQATT, CDR2 SNEGSKA (reference sequence). DNA for the CDR3: TGCAGTGCTAGAGACCGGGATTCACCCCTCCACTTT. Its translation is CSARDRDSPLHF.

With regard to this clonotype: Possible read error: a much larger clone is one base away. This chain links TRBV6-4 with TRBJ2-1; 13 bases agree with TRBD2. The V gene's germline CDR1 is MRHNA and CDR2 SNTAGT. The length of the CDR3 is 14 residues. The CDR3 region is CAGRGTSGANEQFF. The CDR3 DNA sequence: TGTGCCGGCAGAGGGACTAGCGGGGCCAATGAGCAGTTCTTC.

This clonotype was detected many times. The chain uses TRBV9 and TRBJ2-3, with D possibly TRBD2 on 5 matching bases. Germline V CDR1 and CDR2: SGDLS, YYNGEE. The ends were cut back, 0 bases at V and 12 bases at J, with 23 bases in the middle. The CDR3 is made up of 16 amino acids. DNA for the CDR3: TGTGCCAGCAGCGTAGGCGGCCCCGGAACGGGAACTAATCAGTATTTT. Protein sequence: CASSVGGPGTGTNQYF.

At least ten counts were recorded for this clonotype. J is TRBJ1-2 and V is TRBV28; D might be TRBD1 (5 bases). V was cut by 3 bases and J by 2 bases, with 22 bases left in between. The V gene's germline CDR1 is MDHEN and CDR2 SYDVKM. The CDR3 length is 18 residues. CDR3 region: CASSFFHPSGRTNYGYTF. In DNA, the CDR3 is TGTGCCAGCAGTTTCTTCCACCCCTCGGGCAGGACAAACTATGGCTACACCTTC.

Of note for this clonotype: A read error may explain this, as a much larger clone is one base away. The genes are TRBV7-8 and TRBJ1-1; D is unresolved. The CDR3 runs to 15 residues. Per germline, CDR1 SGHVS and CDR2 FQNEAQ. As DNA, the CDR3 is TGTGCCAGCTGCTTTCGGGCACAACCGAACACTGAAGCTTTCTTT. Translated, it gives CASCFRAQPNTEAFF.

To note about this clonotype: Given a much more abundant clone one base away, this may be a read error. The chain uses TRBV6-1 and TRBJ2-5; 12 positions agree with TRBD2. The CDR3 is 15 residues long. Germline V gene sequence: CDR1 MNHNS, CDR2 SASEGT. The V segment lost 6 bases and the J segment 11 bases; nucleotides outside the gene matches: 13. CDR3 protein: CASSTLAGGYNEQYF. Here the CDR3 DNA reads TGTGCCAGCAGCACCCTAGCGGGGGGGTACAATGAGCAGTACTTC.

This rearrangement joins TRBV29-1 to TRBJ1-1; possible D gene TRBD1, 6 bases. The V and J ends lost 4 bases and 5 bases respectively, with 17 bases between them. The CDR3 spans 14 residues. Per germline, CDR1 SQVTM and CDR2 ANQGSEA. The CDR3 DNA reads as TGCAGCGTTGTAACTGGGGGCGGGAGGACTGAAGCTTTCTTT. It translates to CSVVTGGGRTEAFF.